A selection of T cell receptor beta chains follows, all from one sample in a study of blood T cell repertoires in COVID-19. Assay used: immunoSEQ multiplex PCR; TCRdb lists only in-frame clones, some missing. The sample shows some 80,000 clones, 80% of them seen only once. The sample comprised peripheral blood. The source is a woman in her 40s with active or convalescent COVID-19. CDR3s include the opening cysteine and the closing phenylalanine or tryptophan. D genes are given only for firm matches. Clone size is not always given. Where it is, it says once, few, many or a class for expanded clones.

CDR3 protein: CASIRQGHPTEAFF
CDR3 DNA: TGCGCCAGCATCAGACAGGGTCATCCGACTGAAGCTTTCTTT
V gene: TRBV10-2
D gene: TRBD1
J gene: TRBJ1-1
clone size: -

CDR3 protein: CASSFTGWNYEQYF
CDR3 DNA: TGTGCCAGCAGTTTTACAGGGTGGAACTACGAGCAGTACTTC
V gene: TRBV28
D gene: -
J gene: TRBJ2-7
clone size: -

CDR3 protein: CASSYVAGNQPQHF
CDR3 DNA: TGTGCCAGCAGTTACGTAGCGGGCAATCAGCCCCAGCATTTT
V gene: TRBV6-2/TRBV6-3
D gene: -
J gene: TRBJ1-5
clone size: once

CDR3 protein: CASSSSGEGTQPQHF
CDR3 DNA: TGTGCCAGCAGCTCTAGCGGGGAGGGAACTCAGCCCCAGCATTTT
V gene: TRBV7-9
D gene: -
J gene: TRBJ1-5
clone size: few

CDR3 protein: CASSLGTSGAAGGELFF
CDR3 DNA: TGTGCCAGCAGTTTAGGGACTAGCGGGGCGGCGGGCGGGGAGCTGTTTTTT
V gene: TRBV27
D gene: TRBD2
J gene: TRBJ2-2
clone size: -

CDR3 protein: CASSNPGGVTDTQYF
CDR3 DNA: TGTGCCAGCAGTAACCCGGGGGGGGTCACAGATACGCAGTATTTT
V gene: TRBV28
D gene: TRBD2
J gene: TRBJ2-3
clone size: -

CDR3 protein: CASSNPYLDGKPKYF
CDR3 DNA: TGTGCCAGTAGTAACCCATATCTGGACGGGAAACCCAAGTACTTC
V gene: TRBV19
D gene: -
J gene: TRBJ2-4
clone size: -

CDR3 protein: CASSLQGGYTF
CDR3 DNA: TGTGCCAGCAGTCTCCAGGGGGGCTACACCTTC
V gene: TRBV12-3/TRBV12-4
D gene: -
J gene: TRBJ1-2
clone size: -

CDR3 protein: CASSMSPAGETQYF
CDR3 DNA: TGTGCCAGTAGTATGTCCCCAGCGGGAGAGACCCAGTACTTC
V gene: TRBV19
D gene: -
J gene: TRBJ2-5
clone size: -

CDR3 protein: CASSLPGASTDTQYF
CDR3 DNA: TGCGCCAGCAGCTTACCTGGAGCTAGCACAGATACGCAGTATTTT
V gene: TRBV5-1
D gene: -
J gene: TRBJ2-3
clone size: -

CDR3 protein: CASSLTGPNTEAFF
CDR3 DNA: TGCGCCAGCAGCTTGACAGGGCCGAACACTGAAGCTTTCTTT
V gene: TRBV5-1
D gene: -
J gene: TRBJ1-1
clone size: -

CDR3 protein: CASGLVRVAGINTDTQYF
CDR3 DNA: TGTGCTAGTGGTTTGGTACGTGTAGCGGGAATAAACACAGATACGCAGTATTTT
V gene: TRBV12-5
D gene: TRBD2
J gene: TRBJ2-3
clone size: -

CDR3 protein: CASTDTGVYNEQFF
CDR3 DNA: TGCGCCAGCACTGACACAGGGGTCTACAATGAGCAGTTCTTC
V gene: TRBV5-1
D gene: TRBD1
J gene: TRBJ2-1
clone size: -

CDR3 protein: CASSQVGGDYGYTF
CDR3 DNA: TGTGCCAGCAGCCAAGTAGGAGGTGATTATGGCTACACCTTC
V gene: TRBV4-2
D gene: -
J gene: TRBJ1-2
clone size: -

CDR3 protein: CASSQDPFTDTQYF
CDR3 DNA: TGTGCCAGCAGCCAAGATCCCTTCACAGATACGCAGTATTTT
V gene: TRBV3-1/TRBV3-2
D gene: -
J gene: TRBJ2-3
clone size: -

CDR3 protein: CASSVVSGEGELFF
CDR3 DNA: TGTGCCAGCAGCGTAGTTTCCGGTGAGGGGGAGCTGTTTTTT
V gene: TRBV9
D gene: -
J gene: TRBJ2-2
clone size: -

CDR3 protein: CASSEQGGGYTF
CDR3 DNA: TGTGCCAGCAGTGAGCAGGGTGGTGGCTACACCTTC
V gene: TRBV25-1
D gene: -
J gene: TRBJ1-2
clone size: -

CDR3 protein: CAIRLGGQQETQYF
CDR3 DNA: TGTGCCATCCGACTGGGGGGTCAACAAGAGACCCAGTACTTC
V gene: TRBV7-2
D gene: -
J gene: TRBJ2-5
clone size: -

CDR3 protein: CASSTPGTGLIGNIQYF
CDR3 DNA: TGTGCCAGCAGTACCCCCGGGACAGGGCTAATCGGGAACATTCAGTACTTC
V gene: TRBV28
D gene: TRBD1
J gene: TRBJ2-4
clone size: -

CDR3 protein: CASSEWGGVAYEQYF
CDR3 DNA: TGTGCCAGCAGTGAGTGGGGGGGTGTCGCTTACGAGCAGTACTTC
V gene: TRBV2
D gene: TRBD2
J gene: TRBJ2-7
clone size: -

CDR3 protein: CASSRPGFLTDTQYF
CDR3 DNA: TGTGCCAGCAGCCGGCCGGGGTTTCTCACAGATACGCAGTATTTT
V gene: TRBV11-3
D gene: -
J gene: TRBJ2-3
clone size: -

CDR3 protein: CATQRGGGAPIGGSYNEQFF
CDR3 DNA: TGCGCCACTCAAAGAGGAGGGGGCGCACCTATCGGCGGTTCCTACAATGAGCAGTTCTTC
V gene: TRBV10-2
D gene: -
J gene: TRBJ2-1
clone size: -

CDR3 protein: CASSARGYGGAGYTF
CDR3 DNA: TGTGCCAGCAGCGCAAGGGGCTATGGCGGGGCTGGCTACACCTTC
V gene: TRBV14
D gene: -
J gene: TRBJ1-2
clone size: once

CDR3 protein: CASSWGFGEGYEQYF
CDR3 DNA: TGTGCCAGCAGCTGGGGCTTCGGGGAGGGGTACGAGCAGTACTTC
V gene: TRBV7-3
D gene: TRBD2
J gene: TRBJ2-7
clone size: medium-sized

CDR3 protein: CSAIDRDEQYF
CDR3 DNA: TGCAGTGCTATAGACAGGGACGAGCAGTACTTC
V gene: TRBV20-1
D gene: TRBD1
J gene: TRBJ2-7
clone size: -

CDR3 protein: CASSQEGGDASGNTIYF
CDR3 DNA: TGTGCCAGCAGCCAAGAGGGTGGAGACGCCTCTGGAAACACCATATATTTT
V gene: TRBV4-2
D gene: -
J gene: TRBJ1-3
clone size: -

CDR3 protein: CAWSPLGGDQPQHF
CDR3 DNA: TGTGCCTGGAGTCCGTTAGGGGGGGATCAGCCCCAGCATTTT
V gene: TRBV30
D gene: -
J gene: TRBJ1-5
clone size: -

CDR3 protein: CASSLDPDNEQFF
CDR3 DNA: TGTGCCAGCAGCTTAGATCCGGACAATGAGCAGTTCTTC
V gene: TRBV11-2
D gene: -
J gene: TRBJ2-1
clone size: -

CDR3 protein: CASSSKEWSTDTQYF
CDR3 DNA: TGTGCCAGCAGCTCCAAAGAGTGGAGCACAGATACGCAGTATTTT
V gene: TRBV7-9
D gene: -
J gene: TRBJ2-3
clone size: -

CDR3 protein: CASRPQGASGNTIYF
CDR3 DNA: TGTGCCAGCAGACCACAGGGGGCTTCTGGAAACACCATATATTTT
V gene: TRBV6-5
D gene: TRBD1
J gene: TRBJ1-3
clone size: -

CDR3 protein: CASSTVYGNVNEQYF
CDR3 DNA: TGTGCCAGCAGCACCGTATACGGGAATGTTAACGAGCAGTACTTC
V gene: TRBV7-2
D gene: -
J gene: TRBJ2-7
clone size: -

CDR3 protein: CATSDRAGGYGYTF
CDR3 DNA: TGTGCCACCAGTGATCGAGCAGGGGGCTATGGCTACACCTTC
V gene: TRBV24-1
D gene: TRBD1
J gene: TRBJ1-2
clone size: few

CDR3 protein: CASSQDYRGRGTDTQYF
CDR3 DNA: TGCGCCAGCAGCCAAGATTATAGGGGGCGCGGCACAGATACGCAGTATTTT
V gene: TRBV4-3
D gene: TRBD1
J gene: TRBJ2-3
clone size: few

CDR3 protein: CASLGQANTGELFF
CDR3 DNA: TGTGCCAGCCTGGGACAGGCGAACACCGGGGAGCTGTTTTTT
V gene: TRBV28
D gene: TRBD1
J gene: TRBJ2-2
clone size: few

CDR3 protein: CASSSWTEPETQYF
CDR3 DNA: TGTGCCAGCAGTTCGTGGACAGAACCAGAGACCCAGTACTTC
V gene: TRBV27
D gene: -
J gene: TRBJ2-5
clone size: -

CDR3 protein: CASSRPRTDFNEKLFF
CDR3 DNA: TGCGCCAGCAGTCGCCCTCGGACAGACTTTAATGAAAAACTGTTTTTT
V gene: TRBV23-1
D gene: -
J gene: TRBJ1-4
clone size: few

CDR3 protein: CASSLVSGFVADTQYF
CDR3 DNA: TGTGCCAGCAGCTTAGTATCGGGGTTCGTCGCAGATACGCAGTATTTT
V gene: TRBV11-2
D gene: -
J gene: TRBJ2-3
clone size: -

CDR3 protein: CASSWMDISEQYF
CDR3 DNA: TGCGCCAGCAGCTGGATGGACATTAGCGAGCAGTACTTC
V gene: TRBV5-1
D gene: -
J gene: TRBJ2-7
clone size: -

CDR3 protein: CASSSTGNYGYTF
CDR3 DNA: TGTGCCAGCAGCTCGACAGGCAACTATGGCTACACCTTC
V gene: TRBV13
D gene: -
J gene: TRBJ1-2
clone size: -

CDR3 protein: CASSLIADSPLHF
CDR3 DNA: TGTGCCAGCAGTTTAATAGCGGATTCACCCCTCCACTTT
V gene: TRBV12-3/TRBV12-4
D gene: -
J gene: TRBJ1-6
clone size: -